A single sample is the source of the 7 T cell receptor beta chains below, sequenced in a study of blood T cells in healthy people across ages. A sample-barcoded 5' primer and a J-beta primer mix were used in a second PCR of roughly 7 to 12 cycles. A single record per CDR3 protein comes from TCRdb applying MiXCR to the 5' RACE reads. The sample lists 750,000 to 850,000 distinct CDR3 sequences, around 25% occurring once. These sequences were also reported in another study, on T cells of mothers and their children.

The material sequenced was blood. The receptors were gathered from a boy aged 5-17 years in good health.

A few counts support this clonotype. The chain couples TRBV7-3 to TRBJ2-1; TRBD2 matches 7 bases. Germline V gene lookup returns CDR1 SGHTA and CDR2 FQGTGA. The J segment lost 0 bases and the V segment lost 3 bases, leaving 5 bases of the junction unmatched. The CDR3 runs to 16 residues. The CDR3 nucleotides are TGTGCCAGCAGCTTCCTAGCGGCGAGCTCCTACAATGAGCAGTTCTTC. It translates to CASSFLAASSYNEQFF.

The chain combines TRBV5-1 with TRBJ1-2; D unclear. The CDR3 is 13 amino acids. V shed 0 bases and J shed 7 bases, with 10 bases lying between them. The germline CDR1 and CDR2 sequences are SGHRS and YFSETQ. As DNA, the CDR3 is TGCGCCAGCAGCTTGGGTGGTGACGGTGGCTACACCTTC. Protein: CASSLGGDGGYTF.

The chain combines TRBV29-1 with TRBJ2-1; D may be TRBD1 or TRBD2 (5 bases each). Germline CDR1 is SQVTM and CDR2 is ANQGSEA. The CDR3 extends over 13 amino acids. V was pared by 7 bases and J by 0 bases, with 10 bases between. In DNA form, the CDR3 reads TGCAGCGCCCGGGACGCCTCCTACAATGAGCAGTTCTTC. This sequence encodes CSARDASYNEQFF.

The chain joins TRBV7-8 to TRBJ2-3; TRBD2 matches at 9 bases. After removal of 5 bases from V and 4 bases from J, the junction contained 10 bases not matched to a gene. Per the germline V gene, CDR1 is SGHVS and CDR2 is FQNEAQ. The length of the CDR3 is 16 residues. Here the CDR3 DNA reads TGTGCCAGCAGCCCGGGACTAGCAGAAGGGGCAGATACGCAGTATTTT. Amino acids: CASSPGLAEGADTQYF.

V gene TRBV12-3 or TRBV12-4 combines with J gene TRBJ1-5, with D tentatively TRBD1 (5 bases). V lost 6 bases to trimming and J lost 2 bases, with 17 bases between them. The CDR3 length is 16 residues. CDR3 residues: CASSSLGAGGNQPQHF. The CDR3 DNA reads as TGTGCCAGCAGCTCACTAGGGGCTGGGGGCAATCAGCCCCAGCATTTT.

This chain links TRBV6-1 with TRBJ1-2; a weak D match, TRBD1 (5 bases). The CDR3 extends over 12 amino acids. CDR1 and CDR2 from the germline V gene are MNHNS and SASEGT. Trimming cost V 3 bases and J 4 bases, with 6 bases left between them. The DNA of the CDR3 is TGTGCCAGCAGTGACAGGGCCTATGGCTACACCTTC. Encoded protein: CASSDRAYGYTF.

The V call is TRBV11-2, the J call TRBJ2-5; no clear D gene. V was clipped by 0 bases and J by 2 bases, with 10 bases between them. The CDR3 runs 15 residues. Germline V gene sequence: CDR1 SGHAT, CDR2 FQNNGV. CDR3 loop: CASSLDPVDQETQYF. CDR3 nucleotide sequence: TGTGCCAGCAGCTTAGATCCTGTGGATCAAGAGACCCAGTACTTC.